The 14 T cell receptor beta chains presented below share a single source sample, sequenced in a study of T-cell reconstitution after alpha-beta-depleted transplantation in children. Unique molecular identifiers were incorporated during preparation of the TCRbeta library. TCRdb passed the PCR reads through MiXCR, listing each CDR3 protein once. The sample has about 980,000 distinct CDR3 sequences; roughly 31% are singletons. Sequences were derived from PBMCs, mostly from graft donor cells, sampled 360 days after TCRalphabeta/CD19-depleted stem cell transplant. All receptors come from a boy under two years old who had a stem cell transplant for SCID, so the T cells may come from the graft donor.

This chain connects TRBV4-3 to TRBJ2-1; 9 nucleotides align to TRBD2. The CDR3 spans 13 residues. Germline V gene lookup returns CDR1 LGHNA and CDR2 YSLEER. V was pared by 4 bases and J by 10 bases, with 5 bases of the junction left unmatched. For the CDR3, the DNA is TGCGCCAGCAGCCCCGGGACTAGCAGGGAGCAGTTCTTC. Translating gives CASSPGTSREQFF.

The chain recombines TRBV5-5 with TRBJ1-2; D might be TRBD1 (5 bases). In germline, CDR1 is SGHKS, CDR2 YYEKEE (reference sequence). The length of the CDR3 is 15 residues. V lost 4 bases, J lost 13 bases, and 26 bases lay in between. The CDR3 nucleotides are TGTGCCAGCAGCCGACCCGACAGACTTTTCCTATGGCTCACCTTC. Its translation is CASSRPDRLFLWLTF.

This clonotype was seen only a few times. The genes are TRBV5-1 and TRBJ2-2; D is unresolved. Germline V gene data show CDR1 as SGHRS and CDR2 as YFSETQ. This CDR3 contains 14 residues. V lost 2 bases to trimming and J lost 7 bases, with 12 bases between them. The CDR3 bases are TGCGCCAGCAGCTTTGTAGGGCGGAACGGGGAGCTGTTTTTT. Protein sequence: CASSFVGRNGELFF.

This clonotype has just a few counts. The rearrangement uses TRBV10-3 and TRBJ2-2, with D possibly TRBD2 on 6 matching bases. V lost 8 bases, J lost 4 bases, and 17 bases lay in between. The germline V gene encodes CDR1 ENHRY and CDR2 SYGVKD. The CDR3 length is 15 residues. CDR3 nucleotide sequence: TGTGCCATCGGGACTGAACTCGTATCCACCGGGGAGCTGTTTTTT. This gives the protein CAIGTELVSTGELFF.

This clonotype has at least ten counts. The chain couples TRBV20-1 to TRBJ1-6; 8 bases are a match to TRBD1. With V trimmed by 5 bases and J by 8 bases, 11 bases remained unmatched. The CDR3 is 15 residues long. CDR1 and CDR2 from the germline V gene are DFQATT and SNEGSKA (reference sequence). CDR3 in amino acids: CSAGWTGKLYSPLHF. The DNA of the CDR3 is TGCAGTGCTGGCTGGACAGGGAAACTTTATTCACCCCTCCACTTT.

This clonotype occurred a few times. At one boundary the junction diverges from the germline segment, which might be a read error. The chain employs TRBV7-9 and TRBJ1-1, with a tentative D call TRBD1 (5 bases). The length of the CDR3 is 13 residues. CDR1 and CDR2 from the germline V gene are SEHNR and FQNEAQ (reference sequence). The CDR3 region is CASRLDRNTEAFF. The CDR3 nucleotides are TGTGCCAGCAGATTAGACAGGAACACTGAAGCTTTCTTT.

The CDR3 DNA is TGCGCCAGCAGCGGGGGGGTGTGGAACACTGAAGCTTTCTTT. It translates to CASSGGVWNTEAFF. This rearrangement joins TRBV5-1 to TRBJ1-1; a weak D match, TRBD1 (5 bases). Trimming pared 4 bases from V and 1 base from J, leaving 11 bases between. Looked up from germline, CDR1 is SGHRS and CDR2 is YFSETQ. The CDR3 length is 14 residues.

This clonotype was seen a handful of times. J is TRBJ2-1 and V is TRBV4-2, with 9 bases that match TRBD2. CDR1 and CDR2 (germline): LGHNA, YNFKEQ. This CDR3 region has 16 residues. With 1 base clipped from V and 8 bases from J, the junction kept 9 bases outside the gene matches. For the CDR3, the DNA is TGTGCCAGCAGCCAAGGGTACAGCGGGGGGATCGATGAGCAGTTCTTC. It codes for CASSQGYSGGIDEQFF.

This clonotype was picked up a small number of times. The chain employs TRBV27 and TRBJ2-3, with 9 bases aligning to TRBD2. V was pared by 2 bases and J by 14 bases, with 8 bases of the junction left unmatched. The germline V gene encodes CDR1 MNHEY and CDR2 SMNVEV (reference sequence). CDR3 length: 13 amino acids. The CDR3 nucleotides read TGTGCCAGCAGTTTAGCCCCGGGACTAGCTTGGTATTTT. Encoded protein: CASSLAPGLAWYF.

The rearrangement uses TRBV12-3 or TRBV12-4 and TRBJ2-7; 7 positions match TRBD1. Trimming at V came to 6 bases and at J to 5 bases, leaving 7 bases not matched to a gene. This CDR3 is built from 13 residues. The CDR3 nucleotides read TGTGCCAGCAGATTAACAGGGGTCCACGAGCAGTACTTC. It codes for CASRLTGVHEQYF.

There are many counts of this clonotype. The J gene is TRBJ2-1, the V gene TRBV5-1; 8 nucleotides agree with TRBD1. Germline V lookup: CDR1 SGHRS, CDR2 YFSETQ. J lost 4 bases, V lost 3 bases, and 0 bases had no gene match. This CDR3 has 13 residues. Here the CDR3 DNA reads TGCGCCAGCAGCTGGACAGGGTACAATGAGCAGTTCTTC. Translation gives CASSWTGYNEQFF.

This clonotype has only a few counts. V usage is TRBV5-1 and J usage is TRBJ2-3, with TRBD2 matching over 8 bases. V shed 0 bases and J 2 bases; nucleotides not matched to a gene: 5. The CDR3 sequence is 16 residues long. Germline values: CDR1 SGHRS, CDR2 YFSETQ. The CDR3 DNA reads as TGCGCCAGCAGCTTGGAGGGCGGGGGGCTCACAGATACGCAGTATTTT. This gives the protein CASSLEGGGLTDTQYF. Drawing the rest from reference TRBV5-1 and TRBJ2-3, the complete variable domain is KAGVTQTPRYLIKTRGQQVTLSCSPISGHRSVSWYQQTPGQGLQFLFEYFSETQRNKGNFPGRFSGRQFSNSRSEMNVSTLELGDSALYLCASSLEGGGLTDTQYFGPGTRLTVL.

A few counts support this clonotype. CDR3 residues: CASSLGPRDEQYF. CDR3 nucleotides: TGTGCCAGCAGCTTGGGCCCCAGGGACGAGCAGTACTTC. V and J are TRBV7-2 and TRBJ2-7; TRBD1 might be the D (5 bases). This CDR3 has 13 residues. Per germline, CDR1 SGHTA and CDR2 FQGNSA. Deletions cut 3 bases from V and 5 bases from J, with 11 bases between.

This clonotype was counted a few times. The chain is built from TRBV18 and TRBJ1-3; no reliable D call. CDR3 size: 17 residues. Trimming pared 3 bases from V and 0 bases from J, leaving 15 bases between. CDR1 KGHSH and CDR2 LQKENI come from the germline V gene. CDR3 bases: TGTGCCAGCTCACCCCCCCCAGGAACTCTCTCTGGAAACACCATATATTTT. Translation: CASSPPPGTLSGNTIYF.